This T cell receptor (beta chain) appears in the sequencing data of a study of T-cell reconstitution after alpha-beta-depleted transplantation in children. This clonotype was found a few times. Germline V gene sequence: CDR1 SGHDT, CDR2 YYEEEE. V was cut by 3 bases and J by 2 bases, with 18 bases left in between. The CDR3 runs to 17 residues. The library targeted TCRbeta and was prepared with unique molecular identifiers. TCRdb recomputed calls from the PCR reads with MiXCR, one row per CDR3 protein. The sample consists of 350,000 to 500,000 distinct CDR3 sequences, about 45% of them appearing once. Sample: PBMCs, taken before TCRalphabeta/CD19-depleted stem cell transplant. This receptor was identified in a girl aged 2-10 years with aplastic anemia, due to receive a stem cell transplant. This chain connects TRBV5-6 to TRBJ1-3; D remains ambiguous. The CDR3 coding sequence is TGTGCCAGCAGCTCTGTAGGGTTACATGTCGCTGGAAACACCATATATTTT. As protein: CASSSVGLHVAGNTIYF.